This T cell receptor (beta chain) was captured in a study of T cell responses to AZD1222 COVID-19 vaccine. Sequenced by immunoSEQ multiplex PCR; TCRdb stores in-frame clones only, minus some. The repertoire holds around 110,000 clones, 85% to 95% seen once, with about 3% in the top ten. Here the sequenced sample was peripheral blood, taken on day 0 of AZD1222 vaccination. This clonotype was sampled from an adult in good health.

The CDR3 DNA reads as TGCGCCAGCAGTGCAAAGAACACTGAAGCTTTCTTT. Translation gives CASSAKNTEAFF. The chain couples TRBV5-1 to TRBJ1-1; D not certain. The CDR3 covers 12 residues. The V gene's germline CDR1 is SGHRS and CDR2 YFSETQ. Trimming left V 5 bases short and J 1 base short, with 6 bases between.